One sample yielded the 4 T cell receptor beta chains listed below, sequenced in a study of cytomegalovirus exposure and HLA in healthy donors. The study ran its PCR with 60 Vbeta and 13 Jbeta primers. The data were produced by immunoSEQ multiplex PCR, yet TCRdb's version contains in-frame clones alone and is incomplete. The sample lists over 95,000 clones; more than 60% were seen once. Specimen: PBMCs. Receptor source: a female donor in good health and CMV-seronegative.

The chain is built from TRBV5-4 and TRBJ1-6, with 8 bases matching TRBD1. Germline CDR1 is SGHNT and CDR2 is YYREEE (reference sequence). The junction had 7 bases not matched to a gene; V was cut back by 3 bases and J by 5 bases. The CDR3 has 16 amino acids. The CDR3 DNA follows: TGTGCCAGCAGCTGGGGTAGACAGGGGAATAATTCACCCCTCCACTTT. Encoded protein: CASSWGRQGNNSPLHF.

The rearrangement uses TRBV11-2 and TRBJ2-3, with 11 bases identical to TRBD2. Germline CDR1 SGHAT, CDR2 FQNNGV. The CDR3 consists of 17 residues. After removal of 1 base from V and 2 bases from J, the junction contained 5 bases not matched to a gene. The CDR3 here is CASSLVASGGYTDTQYF. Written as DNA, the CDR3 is TGTGCCAGCAGCTTAGTAGCTAGCGGGGGGTACACAGATACGCAGTATTTT. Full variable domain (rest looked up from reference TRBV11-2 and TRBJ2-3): EAGVAQSPRYKIIEKRQSVAFWCNPISGHATLYWYQQILGQGPKLLIQFQNNGVVDDSQLPKDRFSAERLKGVDSTLKIQPAKLEDSAVYLCASSLVASGGYTDTQYFGPGTRLTVL.

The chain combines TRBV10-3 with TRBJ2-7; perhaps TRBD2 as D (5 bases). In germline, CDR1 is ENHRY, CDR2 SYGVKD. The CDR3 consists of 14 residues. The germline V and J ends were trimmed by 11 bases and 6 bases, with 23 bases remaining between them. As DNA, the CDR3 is TGTGCCTCTGGAGGACTGGCGCCGCTGGTCGAGCAGTACTTC. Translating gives CASGGLAPLVEQYF.

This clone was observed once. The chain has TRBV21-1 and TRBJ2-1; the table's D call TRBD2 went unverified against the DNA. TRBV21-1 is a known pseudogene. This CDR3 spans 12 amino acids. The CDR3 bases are TGTGCCAGCAGCAAACGGGGAAGGGGGGGGGTCTTC. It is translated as CASSKRGRGGVF.